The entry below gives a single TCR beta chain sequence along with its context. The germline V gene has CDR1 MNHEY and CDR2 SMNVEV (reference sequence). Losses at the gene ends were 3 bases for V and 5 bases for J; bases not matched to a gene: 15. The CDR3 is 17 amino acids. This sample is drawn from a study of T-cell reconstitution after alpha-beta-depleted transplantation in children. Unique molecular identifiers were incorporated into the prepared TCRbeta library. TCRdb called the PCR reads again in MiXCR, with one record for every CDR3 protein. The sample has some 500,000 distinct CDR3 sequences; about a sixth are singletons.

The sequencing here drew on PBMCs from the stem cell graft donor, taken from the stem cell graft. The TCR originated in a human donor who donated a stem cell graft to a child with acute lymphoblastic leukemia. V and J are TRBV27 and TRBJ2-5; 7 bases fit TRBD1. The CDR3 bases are TGTGCCAGCAGTTTTCAGCAGGCAAGGGGGCGCGACGAGACCCAGTACTTC. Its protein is CASSFQQARGRDETQYF.